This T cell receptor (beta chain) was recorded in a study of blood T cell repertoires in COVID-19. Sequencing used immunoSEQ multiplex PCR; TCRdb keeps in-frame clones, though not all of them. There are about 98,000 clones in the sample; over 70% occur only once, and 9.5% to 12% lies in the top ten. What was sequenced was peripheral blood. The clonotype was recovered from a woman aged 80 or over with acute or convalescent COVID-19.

CDR3 protein: CASSRGTGALDTQYF. The CDR3 DNA sequence: TGTGCCAGCAGCCGAGGGACAGGGGCTTTAGATACGCAGTATTTT. V is TRBV11-3 and J is TRBJ2-3; 10 nucleotides align to TRBD1. The CDR3 is made up of 15 amino acids. The V gene end was trimmed by 5 bases and the J gene end by 5 bases; junction bases not matched to a gene: 7. Germline V gene data show CDR1 as SGHNT and CDR2 as YENEEA.